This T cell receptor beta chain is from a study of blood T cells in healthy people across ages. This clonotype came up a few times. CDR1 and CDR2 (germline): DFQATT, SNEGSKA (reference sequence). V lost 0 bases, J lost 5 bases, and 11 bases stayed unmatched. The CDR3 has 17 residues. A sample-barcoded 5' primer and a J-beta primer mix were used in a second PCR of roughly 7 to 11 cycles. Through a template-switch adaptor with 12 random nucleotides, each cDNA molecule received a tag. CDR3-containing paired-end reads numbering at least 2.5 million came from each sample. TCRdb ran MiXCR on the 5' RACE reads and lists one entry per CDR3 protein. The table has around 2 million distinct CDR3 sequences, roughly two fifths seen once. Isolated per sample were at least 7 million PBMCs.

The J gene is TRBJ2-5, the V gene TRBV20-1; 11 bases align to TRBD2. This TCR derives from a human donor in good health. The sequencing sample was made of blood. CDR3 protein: CSARDLSGGANVETQYF. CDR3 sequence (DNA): TGCAGTGCTAGAGATCTTAGCGGGGGGGCTAATGTGGAGACCCAGTACTTC.